The entry that follows covers one TCR beta chain sequence. This sample stems from a study of OX40 agonist ivuxolimab in advanced cancers. Study summary: A male proportion of just over 80% was recorded, with mean age around 62 years and range roughly 23 to 90.

The CDR3 loop spans 14 amino acids. Germline V CDR1 and CDR2: SGHRS, YFSETQ. Deletions cut 1 base from V and 4 bases from J, with 9 bases between. Sequenced by immunoSEQ multiplex PCR; TCRdb stores in-frame clones only, minus some. The sample lists 60,000 to 90,000 clones; approximately 78% were seen once. Sample: CD4+ or CD8+ T cells sorted from blood, taken in a trial of the OX40 agonist ivuxolimab. The rearrangement links TRBV5-1 to TRBJ1-3; no reliable D call. This receptor was identified in an adult with an advanced solid tumor such as melanoma, head and neck, liver or kidney cancer. The CDR3 region has the DNA TGCGCCAGCAGCTTGACAGCAGACGGAAACACCATATATTTT. This encodes CASSLTADGNTIYF.